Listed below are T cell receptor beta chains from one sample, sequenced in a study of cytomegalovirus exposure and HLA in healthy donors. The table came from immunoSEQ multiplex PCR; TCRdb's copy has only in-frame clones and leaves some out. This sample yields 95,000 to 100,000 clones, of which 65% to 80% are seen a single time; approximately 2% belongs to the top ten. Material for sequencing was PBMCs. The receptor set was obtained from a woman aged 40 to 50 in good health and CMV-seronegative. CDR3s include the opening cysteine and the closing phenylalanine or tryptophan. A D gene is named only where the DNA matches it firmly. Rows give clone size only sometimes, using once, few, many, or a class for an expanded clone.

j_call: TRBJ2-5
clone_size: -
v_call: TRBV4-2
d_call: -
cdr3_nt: TGTGCCAGCAGCCAAGGAACAGGGGAGACCCAGTACTTC
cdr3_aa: CASSQGTGETQYF

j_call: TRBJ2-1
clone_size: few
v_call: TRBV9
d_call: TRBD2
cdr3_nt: TGTGCCAGCAGCGCGACACTAGCGCGGGTAAAGGGCGCTGAGCAGTTCTTC
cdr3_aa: CASSATLARVKGAEQFF

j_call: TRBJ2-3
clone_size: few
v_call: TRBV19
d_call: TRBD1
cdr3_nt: TGTGCCAGTAGGCTACAGGGGGCCACTAGGGGTACGCAGTATTTT
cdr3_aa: CASRLQGATRGTQYF

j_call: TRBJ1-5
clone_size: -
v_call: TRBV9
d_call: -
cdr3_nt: TGTGCCAGCAGCCGGGGGGACCTAGATCAGCCCCAGCATTTT
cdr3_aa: CASSRGDLDQPQHF

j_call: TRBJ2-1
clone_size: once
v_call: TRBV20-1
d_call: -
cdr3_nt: TGCAGTGCTAGAGTCGGAGGAGAGCAGTTCTTC
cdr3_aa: CSARVGGEQFF

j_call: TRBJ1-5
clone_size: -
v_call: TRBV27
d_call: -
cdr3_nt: TGTGCCAGCAGTTTAAGGGGGTTGGGGTCGGGCCAGCCCCAGCATTTT
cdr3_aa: CASSLRGLGSGQPQHF

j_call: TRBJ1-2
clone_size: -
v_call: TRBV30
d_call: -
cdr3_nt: TGTGCCTGGACAGGCGGGGACTATGGCTACACCTTC
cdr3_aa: CAWTGGDYGYTF

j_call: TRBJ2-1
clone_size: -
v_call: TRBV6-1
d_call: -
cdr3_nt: TGTGCCAGCAGTGAAAAAGGTCCGGGAGACTACAATGAGCAGTTCTTC
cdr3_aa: CASSEKGPGDYNEQFF

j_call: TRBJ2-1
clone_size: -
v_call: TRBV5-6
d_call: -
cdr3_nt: TGTGCCAGCAGCTTGGCCCTCGGTGGGGGCCAATACAATGAGCAGTTCTTC
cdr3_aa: CASSLALGGGQYNEQFF

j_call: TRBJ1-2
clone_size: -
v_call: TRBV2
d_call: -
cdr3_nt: TGTGCCAGCAGTGAAGGGTTAGGAGGAGGATATGGCTACACCTTC
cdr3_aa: CASSEGLGGGYGYTF

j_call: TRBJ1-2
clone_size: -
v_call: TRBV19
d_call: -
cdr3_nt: TGTGCCAGTAGGCCGGGAAGCTATGGCTACACCTTC
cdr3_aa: CASRPGSYGYTF

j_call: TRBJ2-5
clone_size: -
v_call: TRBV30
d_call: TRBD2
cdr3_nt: TGTGCCTGGAGTGTAGCGGGGGGCGAGACCCAGTACTTC
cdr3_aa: CAWSVAGGETQYF

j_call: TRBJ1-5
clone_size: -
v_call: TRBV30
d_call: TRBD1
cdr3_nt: TGTGCCTGGAGTCAGGGGGAGCAGCCCCAGCATTTT
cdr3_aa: CAWSQGEQPQHF

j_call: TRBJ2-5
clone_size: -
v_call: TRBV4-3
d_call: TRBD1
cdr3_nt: TGCGCCAGCAGCCAAGATCTACAGGGGGGAAAAGAGACCCAGTACTTC
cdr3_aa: CASSQDLQGGKETQYF

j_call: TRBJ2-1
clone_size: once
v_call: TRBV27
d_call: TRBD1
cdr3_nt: TGTGCCAGCAGTGTATCCGGGACAGGGTTCGATGAGCAGTTCTTC
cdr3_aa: CASSVSGTGFDEQFF

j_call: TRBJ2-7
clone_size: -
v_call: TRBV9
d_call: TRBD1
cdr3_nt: TGTGCCAGCAGTCCAGGGGAGACCGGGACAGGTCCAACATACGAGCAGTACTTC
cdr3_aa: CASSPGETGTGPTYEQYF

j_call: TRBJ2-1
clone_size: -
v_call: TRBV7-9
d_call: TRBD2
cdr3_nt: TGTGCCAGCAGGAATGCGGGGGGGGGCTACAATGAGCAGTTCTTC
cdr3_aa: CASRNAGGGYNEQFF

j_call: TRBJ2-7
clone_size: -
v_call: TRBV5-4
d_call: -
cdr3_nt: TGTGCCAGCAGCCTGGACAGCTACTACGAGCAGTACTTC
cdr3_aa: CASSLDSYYEQYF

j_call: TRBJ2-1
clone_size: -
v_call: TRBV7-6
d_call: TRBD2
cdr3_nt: TGTGCCAGCAGCCTGCTTGGAGCGGGAGGGCCGGGCAATGAGCAGTTCTTC
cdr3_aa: CASSLLGAGGPGNEQFF

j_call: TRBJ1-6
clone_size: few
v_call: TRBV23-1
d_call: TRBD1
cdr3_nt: TGCGCCAGCAGGACGAGGGACAGGAATTCACCCCTCCACTTT
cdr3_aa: CASRTRDRNSPLHF

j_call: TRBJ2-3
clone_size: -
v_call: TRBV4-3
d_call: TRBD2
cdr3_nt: TGCGCCAGCAGCCAAGATTACGGTAGCGGGGTTTCAGATACGCAGTATTTT
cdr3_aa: CASSQDYGSGVSDTQYF

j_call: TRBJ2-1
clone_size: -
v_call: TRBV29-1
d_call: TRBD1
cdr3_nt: TGCAGCGGGGGACAGGGCTCCTACAATGAGCAGTTCTTC
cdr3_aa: CSGGQGSYNEQFF

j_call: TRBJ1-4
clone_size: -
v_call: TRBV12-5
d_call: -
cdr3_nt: TGTGCTAGTGGTCCCCCGTCCGGGGATGAAAAACTGTTTTTT
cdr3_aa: CASGPPSGDEKLFF

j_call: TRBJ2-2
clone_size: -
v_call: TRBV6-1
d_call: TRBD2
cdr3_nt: TGTGCCAGCAGTGAAGCGGCGGGAGCATTGGGTACCGGGGAGCTGTTTTTT
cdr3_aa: CASSEAAGALGTGELFF

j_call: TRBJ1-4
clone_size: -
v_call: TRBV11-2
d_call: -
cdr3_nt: TGTGCCAGCAGCTTGGACATCAGAGAAAAACTGTTTTTT
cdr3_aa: CASSLDIREKLFF

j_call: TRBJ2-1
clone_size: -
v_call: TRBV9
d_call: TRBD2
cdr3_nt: TGTGCCAGCAGCCCGAGCGGGGCAGGAGACAATGAGCAGTTCTTC
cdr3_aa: CASSPSGAGDNEQFF

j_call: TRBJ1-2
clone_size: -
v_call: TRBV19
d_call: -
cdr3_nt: TGTGCCAGTAGTCGCCCCCCCCTGAGGGCGAACTATGGCTACACCTTC
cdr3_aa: CASSRPPLRANYGYTF

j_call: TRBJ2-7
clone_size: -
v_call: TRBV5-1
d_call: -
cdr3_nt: TGCGCCAGCAGCTTGTGGGCGGGACGCGACTACGAGCAGTACTTC
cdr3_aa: CASSLWAGRDYEQYF

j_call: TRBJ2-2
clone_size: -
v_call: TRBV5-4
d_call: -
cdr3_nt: TGTGCCAGCAGCTTGTCTCCGGTTGGCGGGGAGCTGTTTTTT
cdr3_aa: CASSLSPVGGELFF

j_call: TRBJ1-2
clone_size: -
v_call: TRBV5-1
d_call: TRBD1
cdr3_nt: TGCGCCAGCAGCCCAGAGGACAGGGGCGGGGATGGCTACACCTTC
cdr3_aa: CASSPEDRGGDGYTF

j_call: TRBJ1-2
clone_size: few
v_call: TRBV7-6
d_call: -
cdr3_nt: TGTGCCAGCAGCTTAGAGTCCGGAGGCTATGGCTACACCTTC
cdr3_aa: CASSLESGGYGYTF

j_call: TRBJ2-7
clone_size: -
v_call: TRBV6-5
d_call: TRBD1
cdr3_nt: TGTGCCAGCAGTTACTGGACAGGCGAGCAGTACTTC
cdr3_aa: CASSYWTGEQYF

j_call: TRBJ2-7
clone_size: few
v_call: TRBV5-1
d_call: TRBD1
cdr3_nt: TGCGCCAGCAGCTGGGACAGGGGGCCCTACGAGCAGTACTTC
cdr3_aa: CASSWDRGPYEQYF

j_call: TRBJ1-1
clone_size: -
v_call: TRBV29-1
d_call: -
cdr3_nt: TGCAGCGTTGGTCGGGGAGCCATGAACACTGAAGCTTTCTTT
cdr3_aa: CSVGRGAMNTEAFF

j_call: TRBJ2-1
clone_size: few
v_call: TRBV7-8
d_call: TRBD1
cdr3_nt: TGTGCCAGCAGCTTCGGGACAGGGGGCTTCAATGAGCAGTTCTTC
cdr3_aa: CASSFGTGGFNEQFF

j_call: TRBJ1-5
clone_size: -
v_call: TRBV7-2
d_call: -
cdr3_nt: TGTGCCAGCAGCCCTGCATCGACAGGTCAGCCCCAGCATTTT
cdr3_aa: CASSPASTGQPQHF

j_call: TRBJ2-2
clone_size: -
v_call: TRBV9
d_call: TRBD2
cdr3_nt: TGTGCCAGCAGCGTAGGGGGACTAGCGGGAGGCGGAGGCGGGGAGCTGTTTTTT
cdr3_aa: CASSVGGLAGGGGGELFF

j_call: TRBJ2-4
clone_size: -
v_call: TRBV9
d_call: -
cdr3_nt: TGTGCCAGCAGCTTAAACCGGGCGGGGAGCATTCAGTACTTC
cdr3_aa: CASSLNRAGSIQYF

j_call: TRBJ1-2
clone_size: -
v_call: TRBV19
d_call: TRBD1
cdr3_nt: TGTGCCAGTAAGGACCTAGACAGGGGTCTTAACTATGGCTACACCTTC
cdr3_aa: CASKDLDRGLNYGYTF

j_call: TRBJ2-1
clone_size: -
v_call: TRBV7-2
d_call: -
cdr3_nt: TGTGCCAGCAGCCCTTCCCGCGGGATGCACAATGAGCAGTTCTTC
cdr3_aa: CASSPSRGMHNEQFF

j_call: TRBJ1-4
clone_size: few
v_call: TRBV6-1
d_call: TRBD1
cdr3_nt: TGTGCCAGCAGTGCGGGACAGGGTTATGAAAAACTGTTTTTT
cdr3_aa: CASSAGQGYEKLFF

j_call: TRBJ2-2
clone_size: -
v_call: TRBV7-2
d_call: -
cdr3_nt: TGTGCCAGCAGCTCACAATTGAACACCGGGGAGCTGTTTTTT
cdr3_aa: CASSSQLNTGELFF

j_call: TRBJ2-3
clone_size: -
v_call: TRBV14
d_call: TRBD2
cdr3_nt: TGTGCCAGCAGCCCTCGGACTAGCGGGTGGAACACAGATACGCAGTATTTT
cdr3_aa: CASSPRTSGWNTDTQYF

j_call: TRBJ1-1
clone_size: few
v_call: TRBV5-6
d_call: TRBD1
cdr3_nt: TGTGCCAGCAGCTTTGGGACAGGGGGTAACACTGAAGCTTTCTTT
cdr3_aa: CASSFGTGGNTEAFF

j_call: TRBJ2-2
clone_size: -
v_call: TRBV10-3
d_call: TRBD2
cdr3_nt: TGTGCCATGTCGGGACTAGCGGTCGGGGAGCTGTTTTTT
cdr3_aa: CAMSGLAVGELFF

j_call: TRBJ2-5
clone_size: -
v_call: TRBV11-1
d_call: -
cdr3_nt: TGTGCCAGCAGCCAGGACGGGGATTGGGGCCAAGAGACCCAGTACTTC
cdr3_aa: CASSQDGDWGQETQYF

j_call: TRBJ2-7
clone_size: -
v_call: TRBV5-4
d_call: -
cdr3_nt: TGTGCCAGCAGCTTGGGACTGGAGAGCTCCTACGAGCAGTACTTC
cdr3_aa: CASSLGLESSYEQYF

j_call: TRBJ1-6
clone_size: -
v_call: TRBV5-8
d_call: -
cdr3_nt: TGTGCCAGCAGCTTGGGGAGGACGAGTAATTCACCCCTCCACTTT
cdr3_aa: CASSLGRTSNSPLHF

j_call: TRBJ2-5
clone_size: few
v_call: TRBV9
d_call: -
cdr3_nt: TGTGCCAGCAGCGTGACGTCCAGGACAGAGATCCAAAGGGAGACCCAGTACTTC
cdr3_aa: CASSVTSRTEIQRETQYF

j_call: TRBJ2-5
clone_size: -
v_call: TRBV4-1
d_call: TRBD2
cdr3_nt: TGCGCCAGCAGCCAACGGCTAGCGGAAGAGACCCAGTACTTC
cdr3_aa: CASSQRLAEETQYF

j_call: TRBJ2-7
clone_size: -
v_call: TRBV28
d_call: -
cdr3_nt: TGTGCCAGCAGTTTCTCAAATAGGGCGGGTTACGAGCAGTACTTC
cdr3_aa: CASSFSNRAGYEQYF

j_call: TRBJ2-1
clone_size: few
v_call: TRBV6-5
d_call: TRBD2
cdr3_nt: TGTGCCAGCAGTTTCACTAGCGGGGGCGTGAACAATGAGCAGTTCTTC
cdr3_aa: CASSFTSGGVNNEQFF

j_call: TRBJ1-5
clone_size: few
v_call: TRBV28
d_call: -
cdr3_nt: TGTGCCAGCAGTTCCCAGGAATTGGGCAATCAGCCCCAGCATTTT
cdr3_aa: CASSSQELGNQPQHF

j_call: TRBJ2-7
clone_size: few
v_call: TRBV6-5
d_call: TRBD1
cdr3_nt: TGTGCCAGCAGTTACGTTCAGGGGGCGGTCTACGAGCAGTACTTC
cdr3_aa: CASSYVQGAVYEQYF

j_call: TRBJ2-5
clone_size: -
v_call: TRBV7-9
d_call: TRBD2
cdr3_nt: TGTGCCAGCAGAGGGCGGGCTAGCGGGAGACGAATGGAAGAGACCCAGTACTTC
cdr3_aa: CASRGRASGRRMEETQYF